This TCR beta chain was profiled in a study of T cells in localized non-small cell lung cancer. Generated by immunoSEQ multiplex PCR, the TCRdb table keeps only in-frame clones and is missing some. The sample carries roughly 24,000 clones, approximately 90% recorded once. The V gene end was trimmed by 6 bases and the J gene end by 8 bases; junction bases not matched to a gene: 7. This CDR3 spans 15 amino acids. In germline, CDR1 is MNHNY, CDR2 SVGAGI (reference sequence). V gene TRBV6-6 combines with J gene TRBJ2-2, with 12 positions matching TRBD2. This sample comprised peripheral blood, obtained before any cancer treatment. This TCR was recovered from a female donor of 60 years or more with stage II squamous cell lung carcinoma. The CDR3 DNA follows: TGTGCCAGCAGGTCTAGCGGGAGGGATGTGGGGGAGCTGTTTTTT. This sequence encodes CASRSSGRDVGELFF.